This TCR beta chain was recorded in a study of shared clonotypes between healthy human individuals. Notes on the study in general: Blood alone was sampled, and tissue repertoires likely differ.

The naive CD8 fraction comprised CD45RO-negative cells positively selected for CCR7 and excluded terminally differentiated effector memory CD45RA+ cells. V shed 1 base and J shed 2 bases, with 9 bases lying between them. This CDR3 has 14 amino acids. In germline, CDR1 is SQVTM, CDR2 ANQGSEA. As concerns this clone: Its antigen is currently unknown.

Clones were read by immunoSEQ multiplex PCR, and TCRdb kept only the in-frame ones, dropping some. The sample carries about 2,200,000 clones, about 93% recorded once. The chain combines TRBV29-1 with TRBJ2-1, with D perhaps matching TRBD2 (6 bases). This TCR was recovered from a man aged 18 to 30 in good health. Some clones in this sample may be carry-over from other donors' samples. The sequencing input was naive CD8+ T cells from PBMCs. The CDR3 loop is CSVEGGTAYNEQFF. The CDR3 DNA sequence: TGCAGCGTTGAAGGCGGGACCGCCTACAATGAGCAGTTCTTC.